This T cell receptor (beta chain) was identified during a study of T cells in narcolepsy. Only in-frame clones appear in the TCRdb table, and some are missing; sequencing was by immunoSEQ multiplex PCR. The sample shows tens of thousands of clones, around 80% of them seen only once. V was cut by 5 bases and J by 5 bases, with 19 bases left in between. The CDR3 contains 15 residues. Germline loops: CDR1 SGHRS, CDR2 YFSETQ. This clonotype was sampled from a human donor in good health. V and J are TRBV5-1 and TRBJ1-1, with TRBD1 as a possible D gene (6 bases). Sequencing was performed on memory (CD45RA-) CD4+ T cells from blood. The chain's CDR3 is CASSLEQGRGTEAFF. In nucleotides, the CDR3 is TGCGCCAGCAGTCTCGAACAGGGACGAGGGACTGAAGCTTTCTTT.